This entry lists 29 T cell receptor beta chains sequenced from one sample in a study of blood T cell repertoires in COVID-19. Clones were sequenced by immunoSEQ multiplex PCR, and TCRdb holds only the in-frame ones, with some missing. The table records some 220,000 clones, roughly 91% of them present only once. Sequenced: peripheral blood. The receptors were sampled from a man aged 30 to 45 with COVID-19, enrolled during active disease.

The chain's CDR3 is CASSQEWGRVLEAFF. For the CDR3, the DNA is TGTGCCAGCAGTCAGGAGTGGGGCCGCGTACTTGAAGCTTTCTTT. The J gene is TRBJ1-1, the V gene TRBV6-5; D possibly corresponds to TRBD1 (5 bases). Per the germline V gene, CDR1 is MNHEY and CDR2 is SVGAGI. CDR3 length equals 15 residues. The V end lost 5 bases, the J end lost 7 bases, and 20 bases lay between the germline ends.

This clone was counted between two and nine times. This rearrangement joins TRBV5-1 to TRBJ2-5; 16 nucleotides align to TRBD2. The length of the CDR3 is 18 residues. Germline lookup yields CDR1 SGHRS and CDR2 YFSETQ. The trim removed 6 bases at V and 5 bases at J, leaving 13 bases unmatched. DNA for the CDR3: TGCGCCAGCACGGTCGGCGGGACTAGCGGGGGGGCCGGGGAGACCCAGTACTTC. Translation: CASTVGGTSGGAGETQYF.

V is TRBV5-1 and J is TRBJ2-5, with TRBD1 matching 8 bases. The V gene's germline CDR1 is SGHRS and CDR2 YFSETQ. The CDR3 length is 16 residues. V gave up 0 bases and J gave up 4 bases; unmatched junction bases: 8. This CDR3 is CASSLGQGAAGETQYF. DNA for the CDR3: TGCGCCAGCAGCTTGGGGCAGGGGGCCGCGGGAGAGACCCAGTACTTC.

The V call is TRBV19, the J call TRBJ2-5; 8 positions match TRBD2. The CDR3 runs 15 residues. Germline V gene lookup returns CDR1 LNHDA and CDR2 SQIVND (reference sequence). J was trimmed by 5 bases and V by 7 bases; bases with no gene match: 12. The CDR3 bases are TGTGCCAGTAACCGCGGGGGGTACCCCGTCGAGACCCAGTACTTC. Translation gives CASNRGGYPVETQYF.

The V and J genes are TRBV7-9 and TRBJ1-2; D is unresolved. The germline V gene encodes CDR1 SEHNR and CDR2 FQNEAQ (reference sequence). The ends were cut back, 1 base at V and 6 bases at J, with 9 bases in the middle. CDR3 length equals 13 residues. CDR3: CASSLGPRDGYTF. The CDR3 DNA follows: TGTGCCAGCAGCTTAGGGCCCCGGGATGGCTACACCTTC.

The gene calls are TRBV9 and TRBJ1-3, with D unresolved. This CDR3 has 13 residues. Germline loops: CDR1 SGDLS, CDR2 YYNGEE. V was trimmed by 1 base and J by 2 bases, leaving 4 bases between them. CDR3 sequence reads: CASSVNTGNTIYF. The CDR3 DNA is TGTGCCAGCAGCGTAAACACTGGAAACACCATATATTTT.

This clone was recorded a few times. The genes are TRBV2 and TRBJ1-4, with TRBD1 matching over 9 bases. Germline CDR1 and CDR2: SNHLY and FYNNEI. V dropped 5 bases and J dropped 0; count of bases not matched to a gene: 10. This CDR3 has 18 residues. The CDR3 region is CASSRDRVYGATNEKLFF. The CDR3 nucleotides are TGTGCCAGCAGTCGGGACAGGGTTTATGGGGCAACTAATGAAAAACTGTTTTTT.

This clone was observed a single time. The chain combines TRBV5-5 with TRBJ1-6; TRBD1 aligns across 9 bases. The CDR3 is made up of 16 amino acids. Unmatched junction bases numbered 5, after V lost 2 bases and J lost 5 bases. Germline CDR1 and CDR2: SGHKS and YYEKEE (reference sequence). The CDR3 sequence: CASSLDGTGHNSPLHF. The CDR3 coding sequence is TGTGCCAGCAGCTTAGATGGGACAGGGCATAATTCACCCCTCCACTTT.

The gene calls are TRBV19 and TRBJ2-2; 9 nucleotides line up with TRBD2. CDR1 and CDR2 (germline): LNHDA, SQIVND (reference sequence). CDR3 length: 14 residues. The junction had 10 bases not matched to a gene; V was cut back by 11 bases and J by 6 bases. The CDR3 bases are TGTGCCTGCAGCGGGGGGCTGGGGTCCGGGGAGCTGTTTTTT. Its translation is CACSGGLGSGELFF.

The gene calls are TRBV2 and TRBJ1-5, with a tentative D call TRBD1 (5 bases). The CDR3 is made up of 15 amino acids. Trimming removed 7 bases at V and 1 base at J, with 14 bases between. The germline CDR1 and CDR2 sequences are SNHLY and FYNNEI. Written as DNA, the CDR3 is TGTGCCAGCAAGGACCAGGGTGAAAGCAATCAGCCCCAGCATTTT. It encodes CASKDQGESNQPQHF.

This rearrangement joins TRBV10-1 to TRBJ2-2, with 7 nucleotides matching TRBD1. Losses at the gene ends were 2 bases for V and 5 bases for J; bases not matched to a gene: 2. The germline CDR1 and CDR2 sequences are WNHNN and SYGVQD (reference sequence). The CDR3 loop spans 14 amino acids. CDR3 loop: CASSETQGTGELFF. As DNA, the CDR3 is TGCGCCAGCAGTGAGACACAGGGGACCGGGGAGCTGTTTTTT.

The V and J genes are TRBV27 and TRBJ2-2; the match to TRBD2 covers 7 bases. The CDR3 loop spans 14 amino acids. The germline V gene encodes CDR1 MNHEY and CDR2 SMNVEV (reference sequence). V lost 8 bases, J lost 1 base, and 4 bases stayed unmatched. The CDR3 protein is CASGSGKNTGELFF. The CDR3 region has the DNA TGTGCCAGCGGAAGCGGGAAGAACACCGGGGAGCTGTTTTTT.

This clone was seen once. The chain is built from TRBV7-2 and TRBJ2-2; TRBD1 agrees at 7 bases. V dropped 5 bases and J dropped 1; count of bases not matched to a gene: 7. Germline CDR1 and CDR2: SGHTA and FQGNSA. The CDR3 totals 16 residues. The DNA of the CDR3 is TGTGCCAGCAGCCACATTTGGACAGGGAACACCGGGGAGCTGTTTTTT. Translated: CASSHIWTGNTGELFF.

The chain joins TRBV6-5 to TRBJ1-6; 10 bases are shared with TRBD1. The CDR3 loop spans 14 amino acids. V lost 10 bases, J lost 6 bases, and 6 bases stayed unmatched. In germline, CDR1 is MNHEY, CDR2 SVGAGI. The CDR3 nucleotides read TGTGCCACCAATTGGGACAGGGGTAATTCACCCCTCCACTTT. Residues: CATNWDRGNSPLHF.

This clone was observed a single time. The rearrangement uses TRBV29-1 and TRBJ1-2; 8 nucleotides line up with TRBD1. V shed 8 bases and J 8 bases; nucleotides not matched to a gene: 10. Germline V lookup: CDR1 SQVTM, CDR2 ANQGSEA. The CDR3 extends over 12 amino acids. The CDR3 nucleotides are TGCAGCTCAGGACAGGGTAATCGCGGCTACACCTTC. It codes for CSSGQGNRGYTF.

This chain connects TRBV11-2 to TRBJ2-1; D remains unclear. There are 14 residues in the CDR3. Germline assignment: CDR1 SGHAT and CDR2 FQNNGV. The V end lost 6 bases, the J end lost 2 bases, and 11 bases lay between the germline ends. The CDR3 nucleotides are TGTGCCAGCAGTCCACGGGTGACCTACAATGAGCAGTTCTTC. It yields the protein CASSPRVTYNEQFF.

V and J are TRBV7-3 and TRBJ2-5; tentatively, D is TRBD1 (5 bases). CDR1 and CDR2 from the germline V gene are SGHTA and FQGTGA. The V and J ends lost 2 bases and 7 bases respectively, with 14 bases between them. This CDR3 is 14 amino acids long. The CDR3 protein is CASSLGAQGGTQYF. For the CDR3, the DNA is TGTGCCAGCAGCTTAGGAGCCCAGGGTGGGACCCAGTACTTC. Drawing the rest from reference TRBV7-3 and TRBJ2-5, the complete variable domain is GAGVSQTPSNKVTEKGKYVELRCDPISGHTALYWYRQSLGQGPEFLIYFQGTGAADDSGLPNDRFFAVRPEGSVSTLKIQRTERGDSAVYLCASSLGAQGGTQYFGPGTRLLVL.

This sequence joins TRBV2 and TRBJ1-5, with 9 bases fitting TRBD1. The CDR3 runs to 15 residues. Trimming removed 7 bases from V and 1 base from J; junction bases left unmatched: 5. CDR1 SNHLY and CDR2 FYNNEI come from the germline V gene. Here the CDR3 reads CASTMGQGSNQPQHF. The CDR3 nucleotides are TGTGCCAGCACTATGGGACAGGGAAGCAATCAGCCCCAGCATTTT.

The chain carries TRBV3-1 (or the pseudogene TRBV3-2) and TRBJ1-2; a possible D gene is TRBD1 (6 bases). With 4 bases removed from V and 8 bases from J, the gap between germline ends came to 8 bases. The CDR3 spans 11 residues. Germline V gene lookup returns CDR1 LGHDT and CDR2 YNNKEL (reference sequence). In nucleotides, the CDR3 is TGTGCCAGCAGCCTAAGGGGGGGCTACACCTTC. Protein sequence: CASSLRGGYTF.

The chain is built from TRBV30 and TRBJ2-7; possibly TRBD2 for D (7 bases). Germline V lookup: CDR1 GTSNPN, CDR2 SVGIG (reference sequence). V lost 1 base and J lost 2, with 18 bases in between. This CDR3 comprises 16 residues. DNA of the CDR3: TGTGCCTGGAGTGCCCGCGGGGGCGCTGGGACCTACGAGCAGTACTTC. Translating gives CAWSARGGAGTYEQYF.

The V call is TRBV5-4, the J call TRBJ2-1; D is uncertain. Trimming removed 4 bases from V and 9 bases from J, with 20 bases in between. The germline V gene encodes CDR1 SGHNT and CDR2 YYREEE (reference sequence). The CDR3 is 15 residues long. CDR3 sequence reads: CASSVAAAVSLEQFF. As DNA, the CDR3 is TGTGCCAGCAGCGTGGCCGCGGCCGTATCTCTTGAGCAGTTCTTC. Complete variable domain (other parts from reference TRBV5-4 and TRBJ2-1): ETGVTQSPTHLIKTRGQQVTLRCSSQSGHNTVSWYQQALGQGPQFIFQYYREEENGRGNFPPRFSGLQFPNYSSELNVNALELDDSALYLCASSVAAAVSLEQFFGPGTRLTVL.

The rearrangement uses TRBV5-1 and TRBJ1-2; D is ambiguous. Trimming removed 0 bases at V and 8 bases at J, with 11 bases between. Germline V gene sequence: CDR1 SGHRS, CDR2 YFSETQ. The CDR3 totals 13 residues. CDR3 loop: CASSLEARGGYTF. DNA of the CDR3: TGCGCCAGCAGCTTGGAGGCCAGAGGGGGCTACACCTTC.

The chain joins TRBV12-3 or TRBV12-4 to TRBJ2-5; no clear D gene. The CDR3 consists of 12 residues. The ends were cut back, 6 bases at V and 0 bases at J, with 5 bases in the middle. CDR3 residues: CASRSYQETQYF. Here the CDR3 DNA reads TGTGCCAGCAGGTCGTACCAAGAGACCCAGTACTTC.

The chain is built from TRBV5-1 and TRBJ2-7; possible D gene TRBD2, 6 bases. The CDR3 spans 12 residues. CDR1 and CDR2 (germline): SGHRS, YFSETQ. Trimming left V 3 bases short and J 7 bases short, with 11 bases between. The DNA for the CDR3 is TGCGCCAGCAGCTCGTACGGGGGAGAGCAGTACTTC. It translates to CASSSYGGEQYF.

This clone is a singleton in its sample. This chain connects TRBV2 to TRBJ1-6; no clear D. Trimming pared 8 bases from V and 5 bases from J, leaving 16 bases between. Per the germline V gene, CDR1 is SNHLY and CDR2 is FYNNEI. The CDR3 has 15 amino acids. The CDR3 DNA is TGTGCCAGCGGGAGAGGGCAGCCAAATAATTCACCCCTCCACTTT. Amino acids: CASGRGQPNNSPLHF. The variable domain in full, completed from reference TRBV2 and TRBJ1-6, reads EPEVTQTPSHQVTQMGQEVILRCVPISNHLYFYWYRQILGQKVEFLVSFYNNEISEKSEIFDDQFSVERPDGSNFTLKIRSTKLEDSAMYFCASGRGQPNNSPLHFGNGTRLTVT.

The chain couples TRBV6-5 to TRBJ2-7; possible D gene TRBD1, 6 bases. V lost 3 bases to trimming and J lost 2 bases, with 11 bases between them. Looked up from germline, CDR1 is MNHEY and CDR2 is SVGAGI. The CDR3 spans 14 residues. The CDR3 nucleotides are TGTGCCAGCAGTTATAATGGGGGCGCCTACGAGCAGTACTTC. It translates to CASSYNGGAYEQYF.

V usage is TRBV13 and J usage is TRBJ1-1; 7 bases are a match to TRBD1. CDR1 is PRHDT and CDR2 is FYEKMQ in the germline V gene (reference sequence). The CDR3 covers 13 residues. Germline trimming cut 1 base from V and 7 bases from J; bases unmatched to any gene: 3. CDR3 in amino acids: CASSLEGADEAFF. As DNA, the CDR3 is TGTGCCAGCAGCTTAGAGGGGGCTGATGAAGCTTTCTTT.

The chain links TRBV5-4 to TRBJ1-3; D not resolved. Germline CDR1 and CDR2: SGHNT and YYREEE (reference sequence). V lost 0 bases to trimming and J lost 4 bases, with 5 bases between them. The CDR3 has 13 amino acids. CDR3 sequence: CASSLGGGNTIYF. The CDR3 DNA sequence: TGTGCCAGCAGCTTGGGTGGCGGAAACACCATATATTTT.

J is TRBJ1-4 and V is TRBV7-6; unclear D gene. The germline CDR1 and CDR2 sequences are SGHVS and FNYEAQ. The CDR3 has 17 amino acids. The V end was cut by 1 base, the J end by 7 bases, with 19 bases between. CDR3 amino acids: CASSLGSAGGRGEKLFF. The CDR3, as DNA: TGTGCCAGCAGCTTAGGCTCAGCGGGTGGGCGCGGTGAAAAACTGTTTTTT.